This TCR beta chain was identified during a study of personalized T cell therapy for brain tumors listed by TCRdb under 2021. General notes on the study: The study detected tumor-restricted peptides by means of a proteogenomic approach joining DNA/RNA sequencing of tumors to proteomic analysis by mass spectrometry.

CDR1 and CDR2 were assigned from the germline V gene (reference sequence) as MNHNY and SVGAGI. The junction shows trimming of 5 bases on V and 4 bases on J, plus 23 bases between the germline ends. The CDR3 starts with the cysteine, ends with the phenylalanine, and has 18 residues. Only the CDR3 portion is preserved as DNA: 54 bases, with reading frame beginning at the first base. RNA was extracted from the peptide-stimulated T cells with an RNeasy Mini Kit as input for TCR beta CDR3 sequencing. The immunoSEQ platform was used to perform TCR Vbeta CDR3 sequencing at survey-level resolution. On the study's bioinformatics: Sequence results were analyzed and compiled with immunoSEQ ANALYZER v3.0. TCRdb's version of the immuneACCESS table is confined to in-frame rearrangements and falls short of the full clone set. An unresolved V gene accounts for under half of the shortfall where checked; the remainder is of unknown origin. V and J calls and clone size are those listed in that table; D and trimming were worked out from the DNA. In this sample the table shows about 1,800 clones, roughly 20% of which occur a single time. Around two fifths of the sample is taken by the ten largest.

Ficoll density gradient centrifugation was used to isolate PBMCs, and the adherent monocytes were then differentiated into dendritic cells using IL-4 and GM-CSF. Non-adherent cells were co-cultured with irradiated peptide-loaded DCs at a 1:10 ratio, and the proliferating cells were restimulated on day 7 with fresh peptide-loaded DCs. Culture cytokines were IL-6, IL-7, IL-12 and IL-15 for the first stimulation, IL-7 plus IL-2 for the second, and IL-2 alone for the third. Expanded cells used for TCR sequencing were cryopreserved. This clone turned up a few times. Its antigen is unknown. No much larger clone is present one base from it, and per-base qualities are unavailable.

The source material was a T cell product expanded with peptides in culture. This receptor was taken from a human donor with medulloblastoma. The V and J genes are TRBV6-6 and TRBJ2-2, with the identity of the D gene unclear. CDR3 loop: CASSHGDSHCCGTGELFF. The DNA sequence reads TGTGCCAGCAGTCATGGTGATTCCCACTGTTGTGGCACCGGGGAGCTGTTTTTT.